This T cell receptor (beta chain) was retrieved from a study of healthy donors' naive CD4 and CD8 T cells. At the level of the study: Donors came from three age groups: 20-25, 40-50 and 60-70 years. Study-level points and caveats: The study did not address homeostatic proliferation effects in naive T cells. Positive CDR3 charge linked to CD4+ cells, negative to CD8+ cells.

This clonotype was seen only once. The target antigen is unknown. Germline V gives CDR1 SQVTM, CDR2 ANQGSEA. The CDR3 is 13 amino acids. V was cut by 7 bases and J by 2 bases, with 13 bases left in between. A linear amplification protocol produced the TCR libraries from approximately 460 ng of total RNA. TCRdb processed the reads anew with MiXCR; each CDR3 protein has one entry. The table has 150,000 to 200,000 distinct CDR3 sequences, about four fifths seen once; the top ten hold roughly 2.3%. The source material was naive CD4+ and CD8+ T cells sorted from blood, pooled from several donors. This TCR was recovered from a pool of human donors in good health; the sample pools cells from several healthy donors. This chain joins TRBV29-1 and TRBJ2-3; D call uncertain. In DNA form, the CDR3 reads TGCAGCGGAGCGTCTCGATTCACAGATACGCAGTATTTT. This translates into CSGASRFTDTQYF.